This TCR beta chain came from a study of blood T cell repertoires in COVID-19 (dated by TCRdb to 2019 to 2021). For the wider study: Samples covering the acute and convalescent phases of COVID-19 were provided by collaborators in the United States, Italy and Spain. The prospective study material was composed of cDNA or gDNA derived from T cells, B-cell-depleted T cells, or PBMCs. Deeply sampled blood TCRbeta repertoires from subjects exposed to, actively infected with, or recovered from COVID-19 were included in the dataset. A freely available public database, intended as a resource for researchers studying the immune response to SARS-CoV-2, is where the repertoires were released. The samples were drawn from the first 160 participants of the ongoing ImmuneRACE study and from 1,254 subjects provided by 6 global collaborators. Nearly every sample came with metadata listing a de-identified subject ID, COVID-19 status, age in years and sex. Where HLA class I and class II types were available, the types were taken from metadata supplied by the sample provider, not from assay-based typing. The paper's findings and limits, for the study overall: How much clinical and demographic metadata was included differed by source and by participant, and the metadata was provided uncurated.

The CDR3 covers 14 residues, taking in both the cysteine and the phenylalanine. The kept DNA is CDR3 alone, 42 bases in frame from the first base. Deletion took 4 bases off V and 0 bases off J, with a span of 9 bases between the germline ends. For CDR1 and CDR2, the germline V gene lists MNHEY and SVGAGI. This clone was observed once. No antigen is known for it. No clone much larger than this one lies a single base away; base qualities are absent. The immunoSEQ Assay, a bias-controlled multiplex PCR, was used to amplify TCRbeta CDR3 regions from genomic DNA. The authors' analysis ran thus. The number of nucleated cells in each sample was estimated from the amplification of reference gene primers within the assay. To quantify the absolute abundance of each unique TCRbeta CDR3 rearrangement, sequence reads were collapsed and filtered. For each sample, productive Simpson clonality was calculated as the square root of Simpson's diversity index across productive rearrangements. Entries here come from immuneACCESS through TCRdb and include only in-frame sequences with V and J called. Some clones fail to appear in such tables; in the studies checked, an unresolved V gene covers under half of the shortfall, and the cause of the remainder is unknown. That table is the source of V, J and clone size, and D and trimming were worked out from the DNA. This sample lists 250,000 to 300,000 clones; over 75% were detected once. The top ten constitute approximately 1% of the sample.

Enrolling through a virtual design, the prospective study's participants ranged in age from roughly 18 to 90 years and lived across roughly 24 United States geographic areas. In the prospective study, participants were assigned to cohorts based on the clinical history participants reported in a screening survey and a study questionnaire. For ImmuneRACE Cohort 3, a participant was defined as recovered based on two consecutive negative NP/OP PCR tests, clearance by a healthcare professional, or resolution of symptoms. Mobile phlebotomists in the prospective study collected whole blood, serum and a nasopharyngeal or oropharyngeal swab from every participant. Participants in the prospective study had the option to provide additional blood draws and questionnaires over an approximately 2-month period. Before DNA extraction, prospective study blood samples were shipped either frozen or at room temperature.

The clonotype comes from a woman in her 30s who had recovered from COVID-19. The chain is encoded by TRBV6-5 joined to TRBJ1-1; no D segment can be confidently identified. The sequencing sample was made of PBMCs or T cells enriched from blood (not recorded which). Here is the DNA: TGTGCCAGCAGTTTACGTTCTATGAACACTGAAGCTTTCTTT. This yields the protein CASSLRSMNTEAFF.